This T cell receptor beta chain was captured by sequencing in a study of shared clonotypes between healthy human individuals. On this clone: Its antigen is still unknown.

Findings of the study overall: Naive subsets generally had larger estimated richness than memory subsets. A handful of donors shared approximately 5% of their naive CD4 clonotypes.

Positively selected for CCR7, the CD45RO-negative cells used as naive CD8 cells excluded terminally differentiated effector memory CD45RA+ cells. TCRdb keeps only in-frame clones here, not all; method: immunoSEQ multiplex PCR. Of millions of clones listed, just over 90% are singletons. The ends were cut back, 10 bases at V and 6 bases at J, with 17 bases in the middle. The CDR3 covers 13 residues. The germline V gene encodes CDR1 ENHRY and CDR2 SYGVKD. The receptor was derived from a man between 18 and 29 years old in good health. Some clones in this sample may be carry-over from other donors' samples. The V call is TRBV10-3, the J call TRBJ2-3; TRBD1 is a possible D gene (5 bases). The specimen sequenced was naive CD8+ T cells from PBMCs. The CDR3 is CATRVPPGDTQYF. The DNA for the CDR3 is TGTGCCACCAGGGTCCCCCCGGGCGATACGCAGTATTTT.